This passage covers 5 T cell receptor beta chains from one sample sequenced in a study of blood T cell repertoires in COVID-19. Libraries were prepared by immunoSEQ multiplex PCR; TCRdb keeps only in-frame clonotypes and omits some of them. The sample shows roughly 300,000 clones, more than 75% of them seen only once. Sequenced material: peripheral blood. These receptors all stem from a woman in her 50s with acute or convalescent COVID-19.

The chain employs TRBV5-1 and TRBJ2-1; D is uncertain. Germline assignment: CDR1 SGHRS and CDR2 YFSETQ. The CDR3 consists of 13 residues. Trimming pared 5 bases from V and 6 bases from J, leaving 12 bases between. In nucleotides, the CDR3 is TGCGCCAGCAGACAGACCTCACCCAATGAGCAGTTCTTC. Translating it yields CASRQTSPNEQFF.

The chain combines TRBV7-2 with TRBJ2-7, with 9 bases lining up with TRBD2. The junction had 10 bases not matched to a gene; V was cut back by 0 bases and J by 4 bases. Germline V gene lookup returns CDR1 SGHTA and CDR2 FQGNSA. The CDR3 is made up of 17 amino acids. The CDR3 bases are TGTGCCAGCAGCTTAGCTGTGGGCGGGAGGGTAAGGTACGAGCAGTACTTC. Protein: CASSLAVGGRVRYEQYF.

In its sample, this clone was seen once. The chain couples TRBV24-1 to TRBJ2-7; D gene ambiguous. CDR1 and CDR2 (germline): KGHDR, SFDVKD. The ends were cut back, 1 base at V and 2 bases at J, with 23 bases in the middle. The CDR3 loop spans 19 amino acids. CDR3 nucleotide sequence: TGTGCCACCAGTGATTTTGAGTCCCCCTCCCCGACTGCTACCTACGAGCAGTACTTC. Encoded protein: CATSDFESPSPTATYEQYF.

The chain joins TRBV19 to TRBJ1-5; tentatively, D is TRBD1 (5 bases). V was clipped by 10 bases and J by 0 bases, with 10 bases between them. The germline V gene encodes CDR1 LNHDA and CDR2 SQIVND (reference sequence). CDR3 length: 13 amino acids. The CDR3 DNA reads TGTGCCACCTGGGGGGTTAGCAATCAGCCCCAGCATTTT. This encodes CATWGVSNQPQHF.

This clone was detected only once. This chain's CDR3 is CASNQDSSWNSPLHF. In nucleotides, the CDR3 is TGTGCCAGCAACCAAGACAGTTCGTGGAATTCACCCCTCCACTTT. This rearrangement joins TRBV27 to TRBJ1-6, with D perhaps TRBD1 (5 bases). This CDR3 has 15 amino acids. The V end was cut by 7 bases, the J end by 7 bases, with 17 bases between. From germline, CDR1 is MNHEY and CDR2 SMNVEV (reference sequence).